A single sample gave rise to the 20 T cell receptor beta chains below, sequenced in a study of blood T cell repertoires in COVID-19. Sequencing used immunoSEQ multiplex PCR; TCRdb keeps in-frame clones, though not all of them. The table includes 100,000 to 150,000 clones, roughly 69% detected once. Sample: peripheral blood. The receptors come from a woman in her sixties or seventies with acute or convalescent COVID-19.

This clone was picked up a small number of times. The V and J genes are TRBV4-1 and TRBJ1-5, with 9 bases identical to TRBD1. Germline values: CDR1 MGHRA, CDR2 YSYEKL. V gave up 4 bases and J gave up 7 bases; unmatched junction bases: 8. This CDR3 is built from 15 residues. The chain's CDR3 is CASSPTGTGRQPQHF. CDR3 sequence (DNA): TGCGCCAGCAGCCCAACCGGGACAGGGAGACAGCCCCAGCATTTT.

A single count supports this clone. The J gene is TRBJ2-6, the V gene TRBV10-2; D gene uncertain. Germline V lookup: CDR1 WSHSY, CDR2 SAAADI. This CDR3 is built from 12 residues. CDR3 in amino acids: CASTSGANVLTF. The DNA for the CDR3 is TGCGCGTCAACATCTGGGGCCAACGTCCTGACTTTC.

The chain links TRBV7-2 to TRBJ2-5, with a tentative D call TRBD2 (6 bases). Germline V gene lookup returns CDR1 SGHTA and CDR2 FQGNSA. With 1 base removed from V and 1 base from J, the gap between germline ends came to 16 bases. This CDR3 spans 17 amino acids. The CDR3 sequence is CASSLVGGGALQETQYF. The CDR3 DNA follows: TGTGCCAGCAGCTTAGTCGGTGGCGGGGCCCTCCAAGAGACCCAGTACTTC. Variable domain in full (rest from reference TRBV7-2 and TRBJ2-5): GAGVSQSPSNKVTEKGKDVELRCDPISGHTALYWYRQSLGQGLEFLIYFQGNSAPDKSGLPSDRFSAERTGGSVSTLTIQRTQQEDSAVYLCASSLVGGGALQETQYFGPGTRLLVL.

This chain uses TRBV6-6 with TRBJ1-5, with 7 bases that match TRBD1. V was clipped by 5 bases and J by 6 bases; unmatched bases: 4. The CDR3 consists of 13 residues. Germline V gene lookup returns CDR1 MNHNY and CDR2 SVGAGI (reference sequence). DNA of the CDR3: TGTGCCAGCAGTAACAGGGGTGTTCAGCCCCAGCATTTT. Protein: CASSNRGVQPQHF.

This chain links TRBV6-5 with TRBJ2-1, with D hard to call. The germline gives CDR1 MNHEY, CDR2 SVGAGI. V gave up 0 bases and J gave up 4 bases, with 10 bases separating them. The CDR3 sequence is 15 residues long. The CDR3 is CASSYSPPTYNEQFF. The CDR3 bases are TGTGCCAGCAGTTACTCCCCCCCAACTTACAATGAGCAGTTCTTC.

In this sample, this clone turned up once. V and J are TRBV6-2 or TRBV6-3 and TRBJ2-1; TRBD2 is a possible D gene (7 bases). CDR1 MNHEY and CDR2 SVGEGT come from the germline V gene. V was cut by 2 bases and J by 4 bases, with 12 bases left in between. The length of the CDR3 is 15 residues. The CDR3 sequence: CASSYGGANYNEQFF. The CDR3 DNA reads as TGTGCCAGCAGTTACGGGGGGGCCAATTACAATGAGCAGTTCTTC.

The chain carries TRBV3-1 (or the pseudogene TRBV3-2) and TRBJ2-1; 13 bases line up with TRBD2. The CDR3 covers 18 residues. From germline, CDR1 is LGHDT and CDR2 YNNKEL (reference sequence). The V segment lost 0 bases and the J segment 4 bases; nucleotides outside the gene matches: 6. Written as DNA, the CDR3 is TGTGCCAGCAGCCAAGAGACGACTAGCGGGAGGTCTTACAATGAGCAGTTCTTC. Translated, it gives CASSQETTSGRSYNEQFF.

This clone was detected once. This CDR3 is CASSPRTGDIEQYF. The CDR3 bases are TGTGCCAGCAGTCCCCGGACAGGGGACATCGAGCAGTACTTC. The chain is built from TRBV13 and TRBJ2-7; 9 nucleotides line up with TRBD1. Losses at the gene ends were 6 bases for V and 6 bases for J; bases not matched to a gene: 9. Germline V lookup: CDR1 PRHDT, CDR2 FYEKMQ (reference sequence). CDR3 length equals 14 residues.

The rearrangement joins TRBV27 to TRBJ2-1; 9 bases fit TRBD2. Germline CDR1 MNHEY, CDR2 SMNVEV (reference sequence). The CDR3 has 16 amino acids. J was trimmed by 8 bases and V by 0 bases; bases with no gene match: 8. The CDR3 coding sequence is TGTGCCAGCAGTTTATCGGGGAGCGGGGGGCCCGATGAGCAGTTCTTC. Translating gives CASSLSGSGGPDEQFF.

The gene calls are TRBV28 and TRBJ2-7, with 8 bases matching TRBD1. The CDR3 is 15 amino acids. Trimming at V came to 4 bases and at J to 4 bases, leaving 9 bases not matched to a gene. Germline V gene sequence: CDR1 MDHEN, CDR2 SYDVKM. The CDR3: CASSSYRTGRYEQYF. CDR3 nucleotide sequence: TGTGCCAGCAGTTCCTATCGGACAGGGAGGTACGAGCAGTACTTC.

V and J are TRBV4-3 and TRBJ2-3; 10 nucleotides line up with TRBD2. The CDR3 sequence is 17 residues long. The germline CDR1 and CDR2 sequences are LGHNA and YSLEER. With V trimmed by 0 bases and J by 5 bases, 8 bases remained unmatched. The CDR3 is CASSQDLPAGGRDTQYF. As DNA, the CDR3 is TGCGCCAGCAGCCAAGATCTTCCAGCGGGGGGGCGAGATACGCAGTATTTT.

CDR3 residues: CSVARGRNEQYF. The DNA of the CDR3 is TGCAGCGTTGCCAGGGGGCGGAACGAGCAGTACTTC. This rearrangement joins TRBV29-1 to TRBJ2-7, with 8 bases that match TRBD1. The CDR3 has 12 amino acids. Germline V gene sequence: CDR1 SQVTM, CDR2 ANQGSEA. The trim removed 4 bases at V and 5 bases at J, leaving 4 bases unmatched.

Many counts were recorded for this clone. The same CDR3 can be traced to other DNA sequences in this sample. V usage is TRBV7-6 and J usage is TRBJ2-2; a possible D gene is TRBD1 (6 bases). V lost 1 base to trimming and J lost 1 base, with 10 bases between them. There are 16 residues in the CDR3. CDR1 and CDR2 from the germline V gene are SGHVS and FNYEAQ. In DNA, the CDR3 is TGTGCCAGCAGCTTAGGGCTGACAGGGAACACCGGGGAGCTGTTTTTT. Translation gives CASSLGLTGNTGELFF.

The chain is built from TRBV19 and TRBJ2-5; possibly TRBD1 for D (6 bases). The V and J ends lost 7 bases and 7 bases respectively, with 13 bases between them. Germline V gives CDR1 LNHDA, CDR2 SQIVND (reference sequence). The CDR3 has 12 amino acids. This CDR3 reads CASNQGPGTQYF. CDR3 in DNA: TGTGCCAGTAACCAGGGGCCAGGGACCCAGTACTTC.

The genes are TRBV4-2 and TRBJ2-2; no definite D call. Germline loops: CDR1 LGHNA, CDR2 YNFKEQ. The CDR3 length is 15 residues. V was clipped by 1 base and J by 0 bases, with 6 bases between them. The DNA of the CDR3 is TGTGCCAGCAGCCAAGTAGAGGCGAACACCGGGGAGCTGTTTTTT. Protein: CASSQVEANTGELFF.

This chain links TRBV7-9 with TRBJ2-1; D call uncertain. Trimming cost V 5 bases and J 1 base, with 15 bases left between them. The germline gives CDR1 SEHNR, CDR2 FQNEAQ (reference sequence). The CDR3 is made up of 16 amino acids. The DNA for the CDR3 is TGTGCCAGCAGCAAAAGGCCCGCGGCATCCTACAATGAGCAGTTCTTC. As protein: CASSKRPAASYNEQFF.

This sequence joins TRBV9 and TRBJ2-5; TRBD1 aligns across 12 bases. J was trimmed by 4 bases and V by 3 bases; bases with no gene match: 7. This CDR3 region has 16 residues. Germline loops: CDR1 SGDLS, CDR2 YYNGEE. CDR3 bases: TGTGCCAGCAGCGCAGGGACAGGGGGCGCGGGAGAGACCCAGTACTTC. Translating gives CASSAGTGGAGETQYF. Full variable domain (missing parts from reference TRBV9 and TRBJ2-5): DSGVTQTPKHLITATGQRVTLRCSPRSGDLSVYWYQQSLDQGLQFLIQYYNGEERAKGNILERFSAQQFPDLHSELNLSSLELGDSALYFCASSAGTGGAGETQYFGPGTRLLVL.

The rearrangement joins TRBV28 to TRBJ1-2, with 11 bases identical to TRBD1. Unmatched junction bases numbered 5, after V lost 6 bases and J lost 2 bases. CDR3 length: 15 residues. Germline V gives CDR1 MDHEN, CDR2 SYDVKM. CDR3 amino acids: CASSPGQGVNYGYTF. The CDR3, as DNA: TGTGCCAGCAGCCCGGGACAGGGGGTGAACTATGGCTACACCTTC.

J is TRBJ1-4 and V is TRBV7-2; D not resolved. This CDR3 has 14 amino acids. Per the germline V gene, CDR1 is SGHTA and CDR2 is FQGNSA. Trimming removed 3 bases from V and 6 bases from J, with 11 bases in between. The CDR3: CASSFDSGDEKLFF. The CDR3 DNA is TGTGCCAGCAGCTTTGACTCTGGAGATGAAAAACTGTTTTTT. The full variable domain, in which reference TRBV7-2 and TRBJ1-4 provide the parts outside the CDR3, is GAGVSQSPSNKVTEKGKDVELRCDPISGHTALYWYRQSLGQGLEFLIYFQGNSAPDKSGLPSDRFSAERTGGSVSTLTIQRTQQEDSAVYLCASSFDSGDEKLFFGSGTQLSVL.

This clone was seen only a few times. This sample also contains other DNA sequences that code for the same CDR3. The genes are TRBV3-1 (or the pseudogene TRBV3-2) and TRBJ1-2; possibly TRBD1 for D (6 bases). This CDR3 region has 13 residues. Germline V gives CDR1 LGHDT, CDR2 YNNKEL (reference sequence). Trimming removed 3 bases from V and 8 bases from J, with 13 bases in between. This CDR3 is CASSHPQGTGYTF. DNA for the CDR3: TGTGCCAGCAGCCACCCACAGGGTACGGGCTACACCTTC.